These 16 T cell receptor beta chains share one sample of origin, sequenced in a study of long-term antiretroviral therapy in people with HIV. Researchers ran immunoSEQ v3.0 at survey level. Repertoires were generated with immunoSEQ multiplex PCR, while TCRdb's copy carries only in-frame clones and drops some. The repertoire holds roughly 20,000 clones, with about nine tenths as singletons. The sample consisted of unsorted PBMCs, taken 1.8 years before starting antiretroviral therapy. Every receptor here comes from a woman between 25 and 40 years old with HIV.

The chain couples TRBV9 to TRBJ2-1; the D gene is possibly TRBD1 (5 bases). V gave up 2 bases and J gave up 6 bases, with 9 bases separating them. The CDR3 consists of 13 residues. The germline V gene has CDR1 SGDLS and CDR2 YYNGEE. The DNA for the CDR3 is TGTGCCAGCAGCGTTACAGGTTTCAATGAGCAGTTCTTC. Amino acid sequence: CASSVTGFNEQFF.

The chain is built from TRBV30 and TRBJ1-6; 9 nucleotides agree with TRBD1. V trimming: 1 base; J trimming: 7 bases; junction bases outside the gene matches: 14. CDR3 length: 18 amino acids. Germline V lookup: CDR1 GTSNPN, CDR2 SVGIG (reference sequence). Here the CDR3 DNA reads TGTGCCTGGAGTGGGGCCCTTACACCGGGACAGGGAAATTCACCCCTCCACTTT. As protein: CAWSGALTPGQGNSPLHF.

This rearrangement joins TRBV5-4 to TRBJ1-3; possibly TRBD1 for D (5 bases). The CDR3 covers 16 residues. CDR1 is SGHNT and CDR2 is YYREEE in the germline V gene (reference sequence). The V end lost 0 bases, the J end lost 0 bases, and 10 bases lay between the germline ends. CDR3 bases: TGTGCCAGCAGCTTGGGGCCAGGGATCTCTGGAAACACCATATATTTT. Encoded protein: CASSLGPGISGNTIYF.

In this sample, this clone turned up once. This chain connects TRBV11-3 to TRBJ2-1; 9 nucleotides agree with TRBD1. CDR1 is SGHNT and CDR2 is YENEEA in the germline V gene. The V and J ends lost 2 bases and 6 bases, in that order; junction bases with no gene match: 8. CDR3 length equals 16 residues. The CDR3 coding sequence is TGTGCCAGCAGCTTACACACAGGGGGCTCGGTCAATGAGCAGTTCTTC. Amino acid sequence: CASSLHTGGSVNEQFF.

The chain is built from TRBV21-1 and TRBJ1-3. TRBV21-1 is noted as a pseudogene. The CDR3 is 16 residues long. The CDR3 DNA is TGTGCCAGCATCAGTCGGGGGTTAATCTCTGGAAACACCATATATTTT. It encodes CASISRGLISGNTIYF.

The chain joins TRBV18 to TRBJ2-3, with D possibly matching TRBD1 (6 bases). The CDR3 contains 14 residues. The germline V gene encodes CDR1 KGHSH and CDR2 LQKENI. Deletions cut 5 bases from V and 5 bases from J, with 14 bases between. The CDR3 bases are TGTGCCAGCTCAACGACAGGAATGGAAGATACGCAGTATTTT. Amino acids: CASSTTGMEDTQYF.

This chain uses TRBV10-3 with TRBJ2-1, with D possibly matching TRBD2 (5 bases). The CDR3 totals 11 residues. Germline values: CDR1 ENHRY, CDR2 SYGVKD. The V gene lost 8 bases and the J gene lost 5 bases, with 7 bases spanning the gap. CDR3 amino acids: CAIGLDNEQFF. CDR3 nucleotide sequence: TGTGCCATCGGACTCGACAATGAGCAGTTCTTC.

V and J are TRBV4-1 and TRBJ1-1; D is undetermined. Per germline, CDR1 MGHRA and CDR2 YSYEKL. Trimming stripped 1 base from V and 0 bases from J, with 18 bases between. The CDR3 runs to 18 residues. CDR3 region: CASSQGLLGKAMNTEAFF. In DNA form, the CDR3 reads TGCGCCAGCAGCCAAGGCCTTTTAGGGAAGGCGATGAACACTGAAGCTTTCTTT.

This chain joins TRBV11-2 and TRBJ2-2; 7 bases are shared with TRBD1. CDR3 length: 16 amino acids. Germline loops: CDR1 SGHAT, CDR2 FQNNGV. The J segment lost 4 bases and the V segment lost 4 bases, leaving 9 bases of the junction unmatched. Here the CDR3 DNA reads TGTGCCAGCAGCTCGCCCGCCGGGGACAGCACCGGGGAGCTGTTTTTT. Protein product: CASSSPAGDSTGELFF.

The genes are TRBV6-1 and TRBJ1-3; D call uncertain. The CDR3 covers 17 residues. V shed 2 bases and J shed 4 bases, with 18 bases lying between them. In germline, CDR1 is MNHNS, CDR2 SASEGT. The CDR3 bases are TGTGCCAGCAGTGAATATTGGGCAGGCGTCGCAGGAAACACCATATATTTT. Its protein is CASSEYWAGVAGNTIYF.

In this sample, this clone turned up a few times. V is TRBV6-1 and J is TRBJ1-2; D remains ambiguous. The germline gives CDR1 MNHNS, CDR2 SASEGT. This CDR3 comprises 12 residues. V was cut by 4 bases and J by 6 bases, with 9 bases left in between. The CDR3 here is CASSVGPDGYTF. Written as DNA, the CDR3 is TGTGCCAGCAGTGTTGGTCCGGATGGCTACACCTTC.

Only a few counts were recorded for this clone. The CDR3 DNA reads as TGTGCCAGTATCGGGGTTGCCGGGGAGCTGTTTTTT. Translating it yields CASIGVAGELFF. J is TRBJ2-2 and V is TRBV19, with a possible D match to TRBD2 (5 bases). Germline V gene sequence: CDR1 LNHDA, CDR2 SQIVND (reference sequence). This CDR3 contains 12 residues. The germline V and J ends were trimmed by 7 bases and 6 bases, with 9 bases remaining between them.

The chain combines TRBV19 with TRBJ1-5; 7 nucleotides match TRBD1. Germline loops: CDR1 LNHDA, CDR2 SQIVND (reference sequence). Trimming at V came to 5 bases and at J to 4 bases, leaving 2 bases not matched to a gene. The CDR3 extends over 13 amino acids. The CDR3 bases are TGTGCCAGTAGTGGGGACAGAAATCAGCCCCAGCATTTT. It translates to CASSGDRNQPQHF.

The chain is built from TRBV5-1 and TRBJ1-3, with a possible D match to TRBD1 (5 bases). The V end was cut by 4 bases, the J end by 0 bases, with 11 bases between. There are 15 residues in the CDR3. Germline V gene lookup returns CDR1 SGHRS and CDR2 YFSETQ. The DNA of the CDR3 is TGCGCCAGCAGCATGGGGACCAACTCTGGAAACACCATATATTTT. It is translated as CASSMGTNSGNTIYF.

Written as DNA, the CDR3 is TGCGCCAGCTCCCTAGCGGGGGCAACAGAGACCCAGTACTTC. It specifies CASSLAGATETQYF. V usage is TRBV5-1 and J usage is TRBJ2-5, with 10 bases that match TRBD2. CDR3 length equals 14 residues. The germline CDR1 and CDR2 sequences are SGHRS and YFSETQ. The V and J ends lost 7 bases and 4 bases, in that order; junction bases with no gene match: 7.

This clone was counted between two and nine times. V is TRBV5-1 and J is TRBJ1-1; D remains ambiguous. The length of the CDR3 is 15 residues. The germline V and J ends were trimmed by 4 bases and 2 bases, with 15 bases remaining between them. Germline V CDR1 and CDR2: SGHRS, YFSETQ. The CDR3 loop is CASSDDGLQNTEAFF. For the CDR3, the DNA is TGCGCCAGCAGCGATGACGGATTACAAAACACTGAAGCTTTCTTT.